The 25 T cell receptor beta chains presented below share a single source sample, sequenced in a study of shared clonotypes between healthy human individuals. The protocol was immunoSEQ multiplex PCR, while the TCRdb copy is restricted to in-frame clones and leaves out a portion. The table records 2,500,000 or so clones, just over 90% of them present only once. Sequencing input: naive CD4+ T cells sorted from blood. Subset noted: CD45RA+ positively selected. The receptors derive from a man between 18 and 29 years old in good health.

The V and J genes are TRBV7-3 and TRBJ2-3; TRBD1 aligns across 7 bases. This CDR3 spans 13 amino acids. Germline V gives CDR1 SGHTA, CDR2 FQGTGA. The ends lost 5 bases at V and 6 bases at J; junction bases unmatched: 5. CDR3 sequence: CASSGDRMDTQYF. The CDR3 DNA follows: TGTGCCAGCAGCGGGGACAGAATGGATACGCAGTATTTT. The full variable domain, in which reference TRBV7-3 and TRBJ2-3 provide the parts outside the CDR3, is GAGVSQTPSNKVTEKGKYVELRCDPISGHTALYWYRQSLGQGPEFLIYFQGTGAADDSGLPNDRFFAVRPEGSVSTLKIQRTERGDSAVYLCASSGDRMDTQYFGPGTRLTVL.

The V call is TRBV18, the J call TRBJ1-5; D perhaps matches TRBD1 (5 bases). The CDR3 length is 14 residues. The ends were cut back, 5 bases at V and 0 bases at J, with 8 bases in the middle. Germline CDR1 is KGHSH and CDR2 is LQKENI. CDR3 protein: CASSGDYSNQPQHF. The CDR3 bases are TGTGCCAGCTCAGGGGACTATAGCAATCAGCCCCAGCATTTT.

The chain recombines TRBV10-2 with TRBJ2-3; 11 bases match TRBD2. V lost 7 bases, J lost 2 bases, and 8 bases stayed unmatched. The length of the CDR3 is 16 residues. Germline lookup yields CDR1 WSHSY and CDR2 SAAADI. The CDR3 reads CASTGGTSGFTDTQYF. The CDR3 DNA sequence: TGCGCCAGCACTGGCGGGACTAGCGGATTCACAGATACGCAGTATTTT.

This rearrangement joins TRBV28 to TRBJ1-1; D unclear. Germline CDR1 is MDHEN and CDR2 is SYDVKM. V was clipped by 7 bases and J by 7 bases, with 10 bases between them. The CDR3 has 11 residues. The CDR3 loop reads CASTTGVEAFF. CDR3 DNA: TGTGCCAGCACCACCGGGGTTGAAGCTTTCTTT.

The chain uses TRBV6-5 and TRBJ1-4; D gene unclear. V lost 7 bases and J 0 bases, leaving 9 bases between the germline ends. The CDR3 spans 14 residues. Germline-derived CDR1 and CDR2 are MNHEY and SVGAGI. CDR3 bases: TGTGCCAGCACTCCCACCCCAACTAATGAAAAACTGTTTTTT. Translated, it gives CASTPTPTNEKLFF.

The V call is TRBV29-1, the J call TRBJ2-2, with D unresolved. Trimming removed 1 base from V and 1 base from J, with 7 bases in between. CDR1 is SQVTM and CDR2 is ANQGSEA in the germline V gene. CDR3 length: 14 amino acids. The CDR3 protein is CSVEVRGNTGELFF. The CDR3 bases are TGCAGCGTTGAAGTAAGAGGGAACACCGGGGAGCTGTTTTTT.

This chain connects TRBV7-9 to TRBJ2-3, with D possibly matching TRBD2 (5 bases). Germline CDR1 and CDR2: SEHNR and FQNEAQ (reference sequence). This CDR3 comprises 16 residues. Between the trimmed V and J ends, which lost 2 bases and 1 base, there was a span of 13 bases. Here the CDR3 reads CASSLRSGLGTDTQYF. CDR3 coding DNA: TGTGCCAGCAGCTTAAGGTCAGGACTTGGCACAGATACGCAGTATTTT.

The chain couples TRBV7-2 to TRBJ2-1, with 8 positions matching TRBD1. Germline V gives CDR1 SGHTA, CDR2 FQGNSA. CDR3 size: 16 residues. V shed 5 bases, J shed 2 bases, and the junction held 8 bases outside the gene matches. The CDR3 region is CASSRGTGLTYNEQFF. CDR3 DNA: TGTGCCAGCAGCAGAGGGACAGGTTTGACCTACAATGAGCAGTTCTTC.

On this clone itself: The same CDR3 can be traced to other DNA sequences in this sample. V is TRBV19 and J is TRBJ2-7, with 12 nucleotides matching TRBD2. The J segment lost 2 bases and the V segment lost 5 bases, leaving 4 bases of the junction unmatched. There are 15 residues in the CDR3. The germline CDR1 and CDR2 sequences are LNHDA and SQIVND (reference sequence). For the CDR3, the DNA is TGTGCCAGTAGTCCACTAGCGGGAGGCACCTACGAGCAGTACTTC. It specifies CASSPLAGGTYEQYF. Full variable domain (rest looked up from reference TRBV19 and TRBJ2-7): DGGITQSPKYLFRKEGQNVTLSCEQNLNHDAMYWYRQDPGQGLRLIYYSQIVNDFQKGDIAEGYSVSREKKESFPLTVTSAQKNPTAFYLCASSPLAGGTYEQYFGPGTRLTVT.

The V call is TRBV5-1, the J call TRBJ2-7; D might be TRBD2 (5 bases). Trimming removed 0 bases from V and 0 bases from J, with 10 bases in between. Germline V lookup: CDR1 SGHRS, CDR2 YFSETQ. This CDR3 has 15 amino acids. The CDR3 sequence is CASSLGGLVSYEQYF. The CDR3 coding sequence is TGCGCCAGCAGCTTGGGAGGACTGGTCTCCTACGAGCAGTACTTC.

This clone was counted once. This specimen includes other DNA sequences encoding the same CDR3. The chain links TRBV5-1 to TRBJ2-1; D may be TRBD2 (6 bases). This CDR3 spans 14 amino acids. V lost 2 bases and J 2 bases, leaving 8 bases between the germline ends. Germline values: CDR1 SGHRS, CDR2 YFSETQ. The CDR3 bases are TGCGCCAGCAGCTTTAGCGGAACCTACAATGAGCAGTTCTTC. It translates to CASSFSGTYNEQFF.

This clone was seen just once. The chain combines TRBV29-1 with TRBJ1-2, with a possible D match to TRBD1 (5 bases). Trimming left V 2 bases short and J 5 bases short, with 12 bases between. The germline V gene encodes CDR1 SQVTM and CDR2 ANQGSEA. This CDR3 contains 13 residues. CDR3 DNA: TGCAGCGTTGAAAGTCCTGGGGGTTATGGCTACACCTTC. It translates to CSVESPGGYGYTF. Supplemented by reference TRBV29-1 and TRBJ1-2, the full variable domain reads SAVISQKPSRDICQRGTSLTIQCQVDSQVTMMFWYRQQPGQSLTLIATANQGSEATYESGFVIDKFPISRPNLTFSTLTVSNMSPEDSSIYLCSVESPGGYGYTFGSGTRLTVV.

The chain has TRBV11-2 and TRBJ2-5; D is undetermined. Trimming took 0 bases from V and 5 from J, leaving 16 bases between them. Germline CDR1 and CDR2: SGHAT and FQNNGV. The CDR3 consists of 16 residues. The CDR3 nucleotides are TGTGCCAGCAGCTTAGACGACCTGGGCGTAAAGGAGACCCAGTACTTC. This translates into CASSLDDLGVKETQYF.

The V call is TRBV5-6, the J call TRBJ1-1; no reliable D call. The CDR3 spans 11 residues. Germline CDR1 reads SGHDT; CDR2 reads YYEEEE. Trimming cost V 0 bases and J 11 bases, with 8 bases left between them. CDR3 nucleotide sequence: TGTGCCAGCAGCTTGGCCGGTGGGGCTTTCTTT. This codes for CASSLAGGAFF.

V is TRBV5-1 and J is TRBJ1-3; unclear D gene. The V end was cut by 0 bases, the J end by 2 bases, with 9 bases between. This CDR3 has 15 residues. Germline CDR1 reads SGHRS; CDR2 reads YFSETQ. CDR3 DNA sequence: TGCGCCAGCAGCTTGGTGGCCGGGCCTGGAAACACCATATATTTT. It codes for CASSLVAGPGNTIYF.

The CDR3 DNA reads TGTGCCAGCAGCCCGGGACTAGATTACAATGAGCAGTTCTTC. Amino acids: CASSPGLDYNEQFF. The V gene is TRBV7-9, the J gene TRBJ2-1, with TRBD2 identical over 8 bases. This CDR3 is built from 14 residues. Germline CDR1 and CDR2: SEHNR and FQNEAQ (reference sequence). Trimming removed 5 bases from V and 4 bases from J; junction bases left unmatched: 4.

The V and J genes are TRBV7-2 and TRBJ2-7, with TRBD2 identical over 13 bases. Per germline, CDR1 SGHTA and CDR2 FQGNSA. Unmatched junction bases numbered 6, after V lost 1 base and J lost 12 bases. CDR3 length: 14 residues. For the CDR3, the DNA is TGTGCCAGCAGCTTAGGGACTAGCGGGAGAGGACCGTACTTC. This sequence encodes CASSLGTSGRGPYF.

In this sample, this clone turned up a few times. The V and J genes are TRBV10-3 and TRBJ2-7, with 9 bases lining up with TRBD2. Germline trimming cut 5 bases from V and 0 bases from J; bases unmatched to any gene: 2. The CDR3 has 14 amino acids. Germline CDR1 ENHRY, CDR2 SYGVKD. The CDR3 region is CAISFSGGSYEQYF. As DNA, the CDR3 is TGTGCCATCAGTTTTAGCGGGGGCTCCTACGAGCAGTACTTC.

The chain employs TRBV30 and TRBJ1-5; no definite D call. In germline, CDR1 is GTSNPN, CDR2 SVGIG (reference sequence). The ends were cut back, 4 bases at V and 7 bases at J, with 11 bases in the middle. There are 12 residues in the CDR3. The CDR3 loop reads CAWNRVGQPQHF. In DNA form, the CDR3 reads TGTGCCTGGAATCGGGTCGGGCAGCCCCAGCATTTT.

The V and J genes are TRBV25-1 and TRBJ1-1; no firm D call. Germline CDR1 MGHDK, CDR2 SYGVNS. V lost 2 bases and J 4 bases, leaving 8 bases between the germline ends. This CDR3 has 13 residues. The CDR3 protein is CASSETGPTEAFF. CDR3 sequence (DNA): TGTGCCAGCAGTGAAACCGGTCCCACTGAAGCTTTCTTT.

V gene TRBV11-2 combines with J gene TRBJ2-7; 7 positions match TRBD1. The J segment lost 6 bases and the V segment lost 5 bases, leaving 10 bases of the junction unmatched. Germline CDR1 reads SGHAT; CDR2 reads FQNNGV. The CDR3 loop spans 14 amino acids. The CDR3 reads CASSSGRAGGEQYF. The CDR3 DNA is TGTGCCAGCAGCAGCGGACGGGCAGGGGGCGAGCAGTACTTC.

The V and J genes are TRBV30 and TRBJ2-7, with D tentatively TRBD1 (5 bases). Trimming cost V 4 bases and J 5 bases, with 12 bases left between them. Germline CDR1 GTSNPN, CDR2 SVGIG (reference sequence). CDR3 length: 12 amino acids. CDR3 protein: CAWNSDSHEQYF. CDR3 coding DNA: TGTGCCTGGAATTCTGACAGCCACGAGCAGTACTTC.

The chain recombines TRBV5-1 with TRBJ2-1; possibly TRBD1 or TRBD2 for D (5 bases each). Germline lookup yields CDR1 SGHRS and CDR2 YFSETQ. The V end lost 1 base, the J end lost 6 bases, and 11 bases lay between the germline ends. The CDR3 runs 14 residues. The CDR3 DNA reads as TGCGCCAGCAGCTTGATTGGGACGTCCAATGAGCAGTTCTTC. It encodes CASSLIGTSNEQFF.

This sequence joins TRBV2 and TRBJ2-1, with TRBD1 matching over 11 bases. Germline values: CDR1 SNHLY, CDR2 FYNNEI. The J segment lost 9 bases and the V segment lost 7 bases, leaving 8 bases of the junction unmatched. There are 14 residues in the CDR3. CDR3 bases: TGTGCCAGCAATGGACAGGGGGCGGTCAGTGAGCAGTTCTTC. Protein sequence: CASNGQGAVSEQFF. The entire variable domain, with the rest obtained from reference TRBV2 and TRBJ2-1, is as follows: EPEVTQTPSHQVTQMGQEVILRCVPISNHLYFYWYRQILGQKVEFLVSFYNNEISEKSEIFDDQFSVERPDGSNFTLKIRSTKLEDSAMYFCASNGQGAVSEQFFGPGTRLTVL.

This CDR3 is CASSLKGQDGYGYTF. CDR3 sequence (DNA): TGTGCCAGCAGCTTAAAGGGACAGGACGGCTATGGCTACACCTTC. The V call is TRBV7-2, the J call TRBJ1-2, with 8 bases identical to TRBD1. Trimming removed 2 bases from V and 4 bases from J; junction bases left unmatched: 6. CDR3 length: 15 residues. The germline V gene encodes CDR1 SGHTA and CDR2 FQGNSA.